The next 26 T cell receptor beta chains were all read from a single sample in a study of T-cell reconstitution after alpha-beta-depleted transplantation in children. Preparation of the TCRbeta library used unique molecular identifiers. Using its own MiXCR run on the PCR reads, TCRdb lists one record per CDR3 protein. The sample contains approximately 650,000 distinct CDR3 sequences, roughly 14% of which appear only once. The input for sequencing was PBMCs, taken before TCRalphabeta/CD19-depleted stem cell transplant. These receptors were taken from a girl aged 2-10 years with congenital amegakaryocytic thrombocytopenia, due to receive a stem cell transplant.

This clonotype was seen many times. The chain has TRBV7-2 and TRBJ2-1, with TRBD2 identical over 7 bases. Germline CDR1 SGHTA, CDR2 FQGNSA. The CDR3 is 17 amino acids. J was trimmed by 2 bases and V by 5 bases; bases with no gene match: 12. The DNA for the CDR3 is TGTGCCAGCAGCCTACCTATCCTAGCGGAGACCTACAATGAGCAGTTCTTC. Amino acids: CASSLPILAETYNEQFF.

This clonotype came up a few times. This sequence joins TRBV20-1 and TRBJ2-2; TRBD1 agrees at 7 bases. Germline assignment: CDR1 DFQATT and CDR2 SNEGSKA (reference sequence). J gave up 4 bases and V 1 base, and 9 bases lay outside the gene matches. This CDR3 has 16 amino acids. Here the CDR3 reads CSARGDRAAATGELFF. The CDR3 nucleotides read TGCAGTGCTAGAGGTGACAGGGCCGCGGCCACCGGGGAGCTGTTTTTT.

The rearrangement uses TRBV5-4 and TRBJ2-6; D is ambiguous. Germline CDR1 is SGHNT and CDR2 is YYREEE (reference sequence). V lost 7 bases to trimming and J lost 2 bases, with 10 bases between them. The CDR3 has 14 amino acids. The CDR3 protein is CASWIGPGANVLTF. The CDR3 DNA reads as TGTGCCAGCTGGATAGGGCCTGGGGCCAACGTCCTGACTTTC.

V gene TRBV5-1 combines with J gene TRBJ2-1; 11 bases map to TRBD2. The CDR3 is made up of 17 amino acids. Per the germline V gene, CDR1 is SGHRS and CDR2 is YFSETQ. V lost 0 bases and J lost 8; bases outside the gene matches: 10. Here the CDR3 DNA reads TGCGCCAGCAGCTTGGTGTTAGCGGGAGGGTCTGGGGATGAGCAGTTCTTC. As protein: CASSLVLAGGSGDEQFF.

This clonotype was observed a few times. The V call is TRBV5-1, the J call TRBJ2-2; 8 nucleotides line up with TRBD1. This CDR3 region has 16 residues. Losses at the gene ends were 1 base for V and 1 base for J; bases not matched to a gene: 3. Per germline, CDR1 SGHRS and CDR2 YFSETQ. The CDR3 loop is CASSLNGQGNTGELFF. The CDR3 DNA reads TGCGCCAGCAGCTTGAATGGACAGGGGAACACCGGGGAGCTGTTTTTT.

This clonotype has only a few counts. The chain carries TRBV5-6 and TRBJ2-7, with 9 positions matching TRBD1. This CDR3 spans 15 amino acids. V was clipped by 0 bases and J by 7 bases; unmatched bases: 8. Germline-derived CDR1 and CDR2 are SGHDT and YYEEEE. The CDR3 protein is CASSLVGTGLREQYF. In DNA form, the CDR3 reads TGTGCCAGCAGCTTGGTTGGGACAGGGCTTCGGGAGCAGTACTTC.

This clonotype was counted only a few times. The chain combines TRBV12-3 or TRBV12-4 with TRBJ1-1, with TRBD1 identical over 9 bases. J was trimmed by 7 bases and V by 8 bases; bases with no gene match: 8. The CDR3 covers 13 residues. The CDR3 DNA follows: TGTGCCAGCCGTAGGACAGGGGTTGGTGAAGCTTTCTTT. Translating gives CASRRTGVGEAFF.

At least ten counts were recorded for this clonotype. The V call is TRBV3-1, the J call TRBJ1-5, with TRBD1 identical over 7 bases. The V gene end was trimmed by 1 base and the J gene end by 2 bases; junction bases not matched to a gene: 8. The CDR3 loop spans 17 amino acids. Germline lookup yields CDR1 LGHDT and CDR2 YNNKEL (reference sequence). This CDR3 reads CASSQANRGGGNQPQHF. The CDR3 bases are TGTGCCAGCAGCCAAGCTAACAGGGGTGGTGGCAATCAGCCCCAGCATTTT. The whole variable domain, filled in from reference TRBV3-1 and TRBJ1-5, reads DTAVSQTPKYLVTQMGNDKSIKCEQNLGHDTMYWYKQDSKKFLKIMFSYNNKELIINETVPNRFSPKSPDKAHLNLHINSLELGDSAVYFCASSQANRGGGNQPQHFGDGTRLSIL.

This clonotype has at least ten counts. The chain is built from TRBV7-6 and TRBJ2-5; TRBD1 aligns across 9 bases. Trimming at V came to 5 bases and at J to 2 bases, leaving 6 bases not matched to a gene. The CDR3 sequence is 15 residues long. Germline V CDR1 and CDR2: SGHVS, FNYEAQ. As DNA, the CDR3 is TGTGCCAGCAGCGGCCGGGACAGGGAGCAAGAGACCCAGTACTTC. Translated: CASSGRDREQETQYF.

The chain uses TRBV14 and TRBJ2-7, with no clear D. This CDR3 comprises 13 residues. The germline CDR1 and CDR2 sequences are SGHDN and FVKESK. Trimming left V 1 base short and J 6 bases short, with 10 bases between. CDR3 amino acids: CASSQVSRTEQYF. The CDR3 region has the DNA TGTGCCAGCAGCCAAGTTTCGCGGACCGAGCAGTACTTC. Complete variable domain (other parts from reference TRBV14 and TRBJ2-7): EAGVTQFPSHSVIEKGQTVTLRCDPISGHDNLYWYRRVMGKEIKFLLHFVKESKQDESGMPNNRFLAERTGGTYSTLKVQPAELEDSGVYFCASSQVSRTEQYFGPGTRLTVT.

The rearrangement joins TRBV19 to TRBJ2-7, with a possible D match to TRBD1 (5 bases). CDR3 length: 16 amino acids. The germline V and J ends were trimmed by 4 bases and 2 bases, with 18 bases remaining between them. CDR1 and CDR2 (germline): LNHDA, SQIVND (reference sequence). The CDR3 spells CASSKVSRVSPYEQYF. The CDR3 DNA reads TGTGCCAGTAGTAAAGTCTCCAGGGTTTCACCCTACGAGCAGTACTTC.

V is TRBV5-1 and J is TRBJ2-6; D unresolved. Trimming removed 6 bases at V and 1 base at J, with 20 bases between. The germline V gene encodes CDR1 SGHRS and CDR2 YFSETQ. This CDR3 spans 18 amino acids. For the CDR3, the DNA is TGCGCCAGCACCCCCCTAGTGGGTGGACCTTCTGGGGCCAACGTCCTGACTTTC. Translated: CASTPLVGGPSGANVLTF.

This clonotype was counted many times. The chain's CDR3 is CASSLDVEQFF. CDR3 in DNA: TGCGCCAGCAGCTTGGATGTTGAGCAGTTCTTC. V is TRBV5-1 and J is TRBJ2-1; D gene unclear. The CDR3 has 11 residues. Germline CDR1 and CDR2: SGHRS and YFSETQ. V was pared by 0 bases and J by 9 bases, with 4 bases between.

This clonotype was picked up many times. The chain combines TRBV5-1 with TRBJ2-7, with a weak D call TRBD2 (6 bases). Germline-derived CDR1 and CDR2 are SGHRS and YFSETQ. The CDR3 length is 14 residues. V lost 5 bases, J lost 1 base, and 13 bases lay in between. Here the CDR3 reads CASRDGGASYEQYF. The CDR3 coding sequence is TGCGCCAGCAGAGACGGGGGAGCTTCCTACGAGCAGTACTTC.

A few counts support this clonotype. V and J are TRBV12-3 or TRBV12-4 and TRBJ2-1; no clear D. Trimming took 1 base from V and 9 from J, leaving 13 bases between them. This CDR3 comprises 14 residues. CDR3: CASSLVYEDFEQFF. For the CDR3, the DNA is TGTGCCAGCAGTTTAGTGTACGAGGATTTTGAGCAGTTCTTC.

This chain connects TRBV20-1 to TRBJ2-2, with D perhaps assigned TRBD1 or TRBD2 (6 bases each). The CDR3 is made up of 14 amino acids. Germline V gene data show CDR1 as DFQATT and CDR2 as SNEGSKA (reference sequence). The V end lost 6 bases, the J end lost 5 bases, and 16 bases lay between the germline ends. In DNA form, the CDR3 reads TGCAGTGCACCCCACGGGGGCCAAACCGGGGAGCTGTTTTTT. As protein: CSAPHGGQTGELFF.

This clonotype occurred a few times. The V gene is TRBV27, the J gene TRBJ1-2; D is unclear. Trimming left V 4 bases short and J 8 bases short, with 26 bases between. Germline V gene sequence: CDR1 MNHEY, CDR2 SMNVEV (reference sequence). The CDR3 runs to 17 residues. Written as DNA, the CDR3 is TGTGCCAGCAGTTATCGGCGAGGACGGCAGAACGGGGAAGGCTACACCTTC. Amino acids: CASSYRRGRQNGEGYTF.

About this clonotype itself: At one end the junction does not follow the germline gene, possibly because of a read error. The chain uses TRBV3-1 and TRBJ2-6; D remains unclear. The CDR3 spans 18 residues. Germline loops: CDR1 LGHDT, CDR2 YNNKEL (reference sequence). The CDR3 DNA reads as TGTGCCAGCTGCCAAGATCTGGGGTTCCGCTCTGGGGCCAACGTCCTGACTTTC. Its translation: CASCQDLGFRSGANVLTF.

This clonotype has ten or more counts. This sequence joins TRBV30 and TRBJ1-2; D remains unclear. The CDR3 loop spans 13 amino acids. CDR1 is GTSNPN, CDR2 SVGIG, per germline (reference sequence). V was cut by 1 base and J by 4 bases, with 10 bases left in between. The CDR3 coding sequence is TGTGCCTGGAGTGCCCGAGGTTTCTATGGCTACACCTTC. Its translation: CAWSARGFYGYTF.

This clonotype turned up a few times. V usage is TRBV3-1 and J usage is TRBJ2-2; D unresolved. The CDR3 spans 17 residues. The V end lost 4 bases, the J end lost 0 bases, and 15 bases lay between the germline ends. The germline CDR1 and CDR2 sequences are LGHDT and YNNKEL (reference sequence). This CDR3 reads CASSPIPGRANTGELFF. In DNA, the CDR3 is TGTGCCAGCAGCCCAATTCCGGGCCGGGCGAACACCGGGGAGCTGTTTTTT.

The rearrangement links TRBV7-9 to TRBJ1-6, with D perhaps TRBD1 (6 bases). The germline V gene encodes CDR1 SEHNR and CDR2 FQNEAQ (reference sequence). V was pared by 4 bases and J by 8 bases, with 12 bases between. This CDR3 spans 14 amino acids. CDR3 amino acids: CASSSGAYDSPLHF. CDR3 nucleotide sequence: TGTGCCAGCAGCTCAGGGGCCTACGATTCACCCCTCCACTTT.

Ten or more counts support this clonotype. The chain employs TRBV7-2 and TRBJ2-3; tentatively, D is TRBD1 (5 bases). CDR1 and CDR2 (germline): SGHTA, FQGNSA. The V and J ends lost 2 bases and 7 bases respectively, with 13 bases between them. There are 14 residues in the CDR3. The CDR3 DNA sequence: TGTGCCAGCAGCTTATTCAGGGTCCAGAATACGCAGTATTTT. As protein: CASSLFRVQNTQYF. Using reference TRBV7-2 and TRBJ2-3 for the parts outside the CDR3, the full variable domain is GAGVSQSPSNKVTEKGKDVELRCDPISGHTALYWYRQSLGQGLEFLIYFQGNSAPDKSGLPSDRFSAERTGGSVSTLTIQRTQQEDSAVYLCASSLFRVQNTQYFGPGTRLTVL.

V and J are TRBV29-1 and TRBJ1-4; no clear D. V lost 5 bases and J 8 bases, leaving 15 bases between the germline ends. CDR1 is SQVTM, CDR2 ANQGSEA, per germline. The CDR3 runs 13 residues. Here the CDR3 reads CSVQGLMGEKLFF. The CDR3 coding sequence is TGCAGCGTTCAAGGGTTAATGGGGGAAAAACTGTTTTTT.

The chain combines TRBV29-1 with TRBJ2-5; D call uncertain. This CDR3 is 13 amino acids long. V was trimmed by 3 bases and J by 2 bases, leaving 10 bases between them. Germline V gene data show CDR1 as SQVTM and CDR2 as ANQGSEA. CDR3 bases: TGCAGCGTTGAGGTACACCCACAAGAGACCCAGTACTTC. Its translation is CSVEVHPQETQYF. The full variable domain, with the rest looked up from reference TRBV29-1 and TRBJ2-5, is SAVISQKPSRDICQRGTSLTIQCQVDSQVTMMFWYRQQPGQSLTLIATANQGSEATYESGFVIDKFPISRPNLTFSTLTVSNMSPEDSSIYLCSVEVHPQETQYFGPGTRLLVL.

This clonotype appeared many times. The rearrangement joins TRBV4-2 to TRBJ1-2; no reliable D call. Germline values: CDR1 LGHNA, CDR2 YNFKEQ. V lost 5 bases, J lost 2 bases, and 6 bases lay in between. CDR3 length: 12 residues. The DNA of the CDR3 is TGTGCCAGCAGCAAGGAGAACTATGGCTACACCTTC. Protein: CASSKENYGYTF.

This clonotype came up a few times. The V gene is TRBV29-1, the J gene TRBJ2-2; D call uncertain. The CDR3 extends over 13 amino acids. With 5 bases removed from V and 0 bases from J, the gap between germline ends came to 7 bases. Looked up from germline, CDR1 is SQVTM and CDR2 is ANQGSEA. This chain's CDR3 is CSVPNANTGELFF. The CDR3 DNA reads TGCAGCGTTCCAAACGCGAACACCGGGGAGCTGTTTTTT.